This paragraph reports one T cell receptor beta chain. The antigen is not known. This CDR3 region has 12 residues. Between the trimmed V and J ends, which lost 1 base and 6 bases, there was a span of 5 bases. Per the germline V gene, CDR1 is SGHAT and CDR2 is FQDESV (reference sequence). Documented time point: persistent/refractory GD, antithyroid drugs over 5 years with positive TRAb. Extracted PBMC RNA gave rise to the TCR library. The source of the patients was an endocrinology department in Xi'an, China. The record originates from a study of regulatory T cells in long-lasting Graves disease. Study outcomes and limitations: It was in persistent disease that TRBV28, TRBJ1-2 and TRBJ2-5 were favored.

Arm-PCR of CDR3 regions and iRepertoire HTBI primers were the basis on which TCR beta libraries were built. TCRdb reprocessed the multiplex PCR reads with MiXCR, giving one entry per CDR3 protein. The sample lists fewer than 450,000 distinct CDR3 sequences, about a quarter occurring once. The V call is TRBV11-1, the J call TRBJ2-3; D call uncertain. The sequencing here drew on peripheral blood mononuclear cells (PBMCs), taken when the disease was refractory, from a patient treated with antithyroid drugs. The sequence derives from a female donor with Graves disease. The CDR3 loop reads CASSLEVDTQYF. The CDR3 coding sequence is TGTGCCAGCAGCTTAGAGGTCGATACGCAGTATTTT.